What follows are 21 T cell receptor beta chains derived from one specimen sequenced in a study of tumor-infiltrating lymphocytes in primary liver carcinoma. The investigators made TCR beta cDNA from about 500 ng total RNA, using a constant-region primer. Library construction for TCR beta comprised three nested multiplex PCR rounds performed with slightly modified ARM-PCR. Each of the first two PCR rounds ran approximately 10 cycles with TRBV1-TRBV30 forward and C-beta reverse primers. TCRdb passed the multiplex PCR reads through MiXCR, listing each CDR3 protein once. Here the sample spans about 130,000 distinct CDR3 sequences, 60% to 80% being singletons. Each 20-30 mg portion of unsorted bulk tissue served as the source for co-extraction of RNA and DNA. The sequenced material came from liver tumor tissue from sampling region 3. The subset is: tumor region T3, left-lateral pole. These receptors were collected from a woman aged 60-75 years with primary liver carcinoma and hepatitis B virus infection.

This clonotype was seen repeatedly, ten times or more. The chain is built from TRBV11-2 and TRBJ1-1; D uncertain. V was clipped by 0 bases and J by 7 bases, with 21 bases between them. CDR3 length: 17 amino acids. Per the germline V gene, CDR1 is SGHAT and CDR2 is FQNNGV. CDR3 in DNA: TGTGCCAGCAGCTTAGATAAAATTCAGGTAGCGTTGGGTGAAGCTTTCTTT. Its protein is CASSLDKIQVALGEAFF.

For this clonotype: The junction departs from the called germline gene at one end, perhaps through a read error. V and J are TRBV6-1 and TRBJ1-4; TRBD1 is a possible D gene (6 bases). The CDR3 has 14 amino acids. In germline, CDR1 is MNHNS, CDR2 SASEGT. The CDR3 reads CASKVGGADEKLSF. CDR3 coding DNA: TGTGCCAGCAAGGTTGGGGGCGCAGATGAAAAACTGTCTTTT.

The genes are TRBV2 and TRBJ2-7, with a tentative D call TRBD1 (5 bases). CDR1 and CDR2 from the germline V gene are SNHLY and FYNNEI. V lost 11 bases and J 2 bases, leaving 10 bases between the germline ends. The CDR3 is 11 amino acids. The CDR3 region is CAGTTAYEQYF. In nucleotides, the CDR3 is TGTGCCGGTACGACAGCCTACGAGCAGTACTTC.

This clonotype was counted at least ten times. The V gene is TRBV4-1, the J gene TRBJ1-1; D not resolved. This CDR3 region has 15 residues. V gave up 2 bases and J gave up 0 bases, with 10 bases separating them. Germline assignment: CDR1 MGHRA and CDR2 YSYEKL. The CDR3, as DNA: TGCGCCAGCAGCCAAAATTGGATGATGAACACTGAAGCTTTCTTT. Residues: CASSQNWMMNTEAFF.

Comments on this clonotype: A read error may account for a junction end that differs from germline. The chain has TRBV11-2 and TRBJ2-1; D is ambiguous. This CDR3 has 17 amino acids. The germline gives CDR1 SGHAT, CDR2 FQNNGV. The CDR3 protein is CASSSTPLRSSNNEQFF. The CDR3 region has the DNA TGTGCCAGTAGCTCTACCCCACTGAGGAGCTCCAACAATGAGCAGTTCTTC.

About this clonotype: Compared with germline, one end of the junction differs, possibly owing to a read error. The V and J genes are TRBV11-2 and TRBJ2-1; possible D gene TRBD2, 5 bases. This CDR3 contains 15 residues. Germline V gene data show CDR1 as SGHAT and CDR2 as FQNNGV. The CDR3 DNA reads TGTGTCAGCAGCTTAGCATCACAGTCCACGGGGGAGCAGTTCTTC. Amino acid sequence: CVSSLASQSTGEQFF.

With regard to this clonotype: At one of its ends the junction is not consistent with the germline gene, which may arise from a read error. The rearrangement links TRBV12-3 or TRBV12-4 to TRBJ1-3; D not certain. The CDR3 is made up of 14 amino acids. This chain's CDR3 is CACSFTASGNTVYF. The CDR3 DNA reads TGTGCCTGCAGTTTTACCGCCTCTGGAAACACCGTATATTTT.

J is TRBJ2-3 and V is TRBV6-5; 9 bases are a match to TRBD2. The CDR3 totals 15 residues. Looked up from germline, CDR1 is MNHEY and CDR2 is SVGAGI. V dropped 7 bases and J dropped 3; count of bases not matched to a gene: 8. The CDR3 region has the DNA TGTGCCAGCAAGTCGAGCGGGAGGATTACAGATACGCAGTATTTT. This sequence encodes CASKSSGRITDTQYF.

Regarding this clonotype: A much more abundant neighbour one base away suggests this may be a read error. The J gene is TRBJ1-1, the V gene TRBV12-3 or TRBV12-4; possible D gene TRBD1, 5 bases. The CDR3 extends over 12 amino acids. With 4 bases removed from V and 6 bases from J, the gap between germline ends came to 9 bases. The CDR3 sequence: CASSSGYAEAFF. The CDR3 coding sequence is TGTGCCAGCAGTTCAGGGTACGCTGAAGCTTTCTTT.

In the case of this clonotype: A much larger clone differs by one base, so this may be a read error. The rearrangement uses TRBV12-3 or TRBV12-4 and TRBJ2-2, with D unclear. This CDR3 comprises 15 residues. The V end lost 8 bases, the J end lost 3 bases, and 16 bases lay between the germline ends. Here the CDR3 reads CASGIRAKDTGELFF. CDR3 DNA: TGTGCCAGCGGTATCCGGGCCAAAGACACCGGGGAGCTGTTTTTT.

This clonotype was observed at least ten times. J is TRBJ1-2 and V is TRBV6-6, with D unresolved. CDR3 length equals 11 residues. V lost 7 bases, J lost 2 bases, and 5 bases lay in between. CDR1 MNHNY and CDR2 SVGAGI come from the germline V gene (reference sequence). The CDR3 is CASTRNYGYTF. The CDR3 coding sequence is TGTGCCAGCACCAGAAACTATGGCTACACCTTC.

This clonotype was detected once. Since a much larger clone is just one base distant, this may be a read error. The chain joins TRBV30 to TRBJ1-5; 7 bases are a match to TRBD1. The DNA end lines up better with TRBJ2-3; the J call may be wrong. The CDR3 has 15 amino acids. Germline CDR1 and CDR2: GTSNPN and SVGIG (reference sequence). The CDR3 region has the DNA TGTGCCTGGAGCAAACAGGGGCCCAGCAATCAGCCCCAGTATTTT. This encodes CAWSKQGPSNQPQYF.

J is TRBJ2-2 and V is TRBV6-5; 8 nucleotides align to TRBD2. Germline V gene lookup returns CDR1 MNHEY and CDR2 SVGAGI. V lost 7 bases and J lost 5; bases outside the gene matches: 12. The CDR3 contains 16 residues. CDR3 region: CASTPAGVGSTGELFF. DNA for the CDR3: TGTGCCAGCACCCCAGCGGGAGTAGGGAGTACCGGGGAGCTGTTTTTT.

As to this clonotype: One end of the junction is discordant with germline, which a read error may explain. The chain combines TRBV28 with TRBJ2-1; D possibly corresponds to TRBD2 (5 bases). Germline V CDR1 and CDR2: MDHEN, SYDVKM. The CDR3 totals 11 residues. As DNA, the CDR3 is TGTGTCAGCAGTTCCCGGGGTGAGCAGCTCTTC. Translation: CVSSSRGEQLF.

About this clonotype itself: A junction end diverges from the germline sequence, so it may reflect a read error. The V call is TRBV4-2, the J call TRBJ2-1; weak D call: TRBD2 (6 bases). This CDR3 has 16 amino acids. CDR1 is LGHNA and CDR2 is YNFKEQ in the germline V gene. The CDR3 region has the DNA TGTACCAGAAGCCAAGATGGAGGGGACCCCTACAATGAGCAGATCTTC. It codes for CTRSQDGGDPYNEQIF.

As for this clonotype: Being one base from a much bigger clone, this may be a read error. The chain combines TRBV7-8 with TRBJ2-7; D uncertain. The CDR3 extends over 16 amino acids. Germline V gene lookup returns CDR1 SGHVS and CDR2 FQNEAQ. This chain's CDR3 is CASSLESLTTSYDQYF. The CDR3 DNA reads TGTGCCAGCAGCTTAGAATCCCTGACAACCTCCTACGATCAGTACTTC.

Ten or more counts support this clonotype. This chain joins TRBV6-1 and TRBJ2-3; weak D call: TRBD1 (6 bases). The V end was cut by 4 bases, the J end by 4 bases, with 12 bases between. This CDR3 is built from 14 residues. Germline lookup yields CDR1 MNHNS and CDR2 SASEGT. CDR3 sequence (DNA): TGTGCCAGCAGTGGGGCAGGGGCGGCAGATACGCAGTATTTT. It encodes CASSGAGAADTQYF.

On this clonotype: The junction differs from germline at one of its ends, possibly a read error. The chain uses TRBV6-6 and TRBJ1-1; weak D call: TRBD1 (6 bases). CDR3 length equals 14 residues. Germline V gene lookup returns CDR1 MNHNY and CDR2 SVGAGI (reference sequence). The DNA for the CDR3 is TGTGCCAGCAGATTGGACAGTCAGAACACTGCAGCTTTCTTT. This sequence encodes CASRLDSQNTAAFF.

About this clonotype itself: With a much larger clone just one base away, this may be a read error. The DNA is left out, because the CDR3 cannot be placed on it with certainty; the CDR3 is given as TCRdb lists it. The chain combines TRBV28 with TRBJ2-6. CDR1 and CDR2 (germline): MDHEN, SYDVKM. The CDR3 comprises 17 residues, both ends counted. CDR3 protein: CASTSWGGGSGANVMTF.

This clonotype appeared a few times. A clone one base away is much larger, so this may be a read error. V usage is TRBV4-2 and J usage is TRBJ2-7, with 8 bases matching TRBD2. Trimming cost V 1 base and J 3 bases; bases outside gene matches: 11. The germline gives CDR1 LGHNA, CDR2 YNFKEQ. The CDR3 runs 17 residues. The CDR3 DNA reads as TGTGCCAGCAGCCAAGCCCATGGTAGCGGGGTAATCTACGAGCAGTACTTC. Amino acid sequence: CASSQAHGSGVIYEQYF.

Worth noting for this clonotype: Sequence at one end of the junction differs from germline and may be a read error. This chain joins TRBV11-2 and TRBJ2-3; D is perhaps TRBD2 (5 bases). The CDR3 length is 15 residues. The germline gives CDR1 SGHAT, CDR2 FQNNGV. The CDR3 nucleotides are TGTGTCAGCAGGCCGACGGCGTCTAGCACAGATACACAGTATTTC. Amino acids: CVSRPTASSTDTQYF.